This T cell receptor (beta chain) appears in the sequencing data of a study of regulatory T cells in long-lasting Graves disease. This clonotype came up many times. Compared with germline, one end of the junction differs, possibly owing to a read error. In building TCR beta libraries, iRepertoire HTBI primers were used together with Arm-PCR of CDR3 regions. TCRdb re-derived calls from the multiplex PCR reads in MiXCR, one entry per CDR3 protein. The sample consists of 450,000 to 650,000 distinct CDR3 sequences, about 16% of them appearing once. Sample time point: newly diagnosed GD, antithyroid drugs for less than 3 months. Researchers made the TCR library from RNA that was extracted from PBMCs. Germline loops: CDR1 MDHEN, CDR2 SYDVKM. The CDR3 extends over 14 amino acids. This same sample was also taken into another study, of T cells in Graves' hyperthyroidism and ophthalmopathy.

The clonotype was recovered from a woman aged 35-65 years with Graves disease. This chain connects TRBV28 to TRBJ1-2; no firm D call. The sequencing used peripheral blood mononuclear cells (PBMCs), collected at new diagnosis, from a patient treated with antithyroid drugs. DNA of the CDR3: TGTGCCAGCAGTTTGGGTGATGCTAAATATGGCTACACCTTC. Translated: CASSLGDAKYGYTF.